These 27 T cell receptor beta chains originate from one sample sequenced in a study of OX40 agonist ivuxolimab in advanced cancers. Here immunoSEQ multiplex PCR was the method, and the copy in TCRdb shows in-frame clones only, minus some. Among around 35,000 clones listed, around 92% were seen once. The source was CD4+ or CD8+ T cells sorted from blood, collected in a trial of the OX40 agonist ivuxolimab. The source of these receptors is an adult with an advanced solid tumor such as melanoma, head and neck, liver or kidney cancer.

The chain employs TRBV9 and TRBJ2-1; 9 nucleotides align to TRBD2. V shed 0 bases, J shed 0 bases, and the junction held 4 bases outside the gene matches. The germline V gene encodes CDR1 SGDLS and CDR2 YYNGEE. The CDR3 length is 17 residues. In DNA form, the CDR3 reads TGTGCCAGCAGCGTAGGGCTAGCGGGACGCTCCTACAATGAGCAGTTCTTC. This translates into CASSVGLAGRSYNEQFF.

This clone was recorded only once. This chain links TRBV10-1 with TRBJ2-7; perhaps TRBD2 as D (5 bases). Germline V CDR1 and CDR2: WNHNN, SYGVQD (reference sequence). The V end lost 0 bases, the J end lost 1 base, and 10 bases lay between the germline ends. This CDR3 is 15 amino acids long. Written as DNA, the CDR3 is TGCGCCAGCAGTGAGTCTTCAGACTATTCCTACGAGCAGTACTTC. It yields the protein CASSESSDYSYEQYF.

This chain links TRBV19 with TRBJ1-1, with 11 bases aligning to TRBD1. The CDR3 is made up of 15 amino acids. Losses at the gene ends were 10 bases for V and 5 bases for J; bases not matched to a gene: 12. Germline values: CDR1 LNHDA, CDR2 SQIVND (reference sequence). CDR3 residues: CATIPLDRGRTEAFF. The CDR3 bases are TGTGCCACCATACCCTTGGACAGGGGGCGGACTGAAGCTTTCTTT.

This chain joins TRBV18 and TRBJ2-3; the match to TRBD2 covers 8 bases. The length of the CDR3 is 16 residues. The V gene end was trimmed by 3 bases and the J gene end by 2 bases; junction bases not matched to a gene: 7. CDR1 is KGHSH, CDR2 LQKENI, per germline. CDR3 residues: CASSPGVAGITDTQYF. In DNA, the CDR3 is TGTGCCAGCTCACCGGGGGTAGCGGGGATCACAGATACGCAGTATTTT.

This clone is medium-sized (0.01 to 0.1%). J is TRBJ1-2 and V is TRBV2; a possible D gene is TRBD1 (6 bases). Germline V gene lookup returns CDR1 SNHLY and CDR2 FYNNEI. This CDR3 has 13 amino acids. With 3 bases removed from V and 4 bases from J, the gap between germline ends came to 9 bases. CDR3 amino acids: CASSEDSSYGYTF. The CDR3 DNA sequence: TGTGCCAGCAGTGAGGACAGTAGCTATGGCTACACCTTC.

This chain links TRBV9 with TRBJ2-1; D might be TRBD2 (5 bases). CDR3 size: 14 residues. V lost 6 bases, J lost 6 bases, and 16 bases lay in between. Per germline, CDR1 SGDLS and CDR2 YYNGEE. DNA for the CDR3: TGTGCCAGCACCCCGTTTGATAGCGTCAATGAGCAGTTCTTC. Residues: CASTPFDSVNEQFF.

Remarks on this clone: Sequence at one end of the junction differs from germline and may be a read error. This rearrangement joins TRBV6-1 to TRBJ1-6; TRBD1 matches 7 bases. The CDR3 has 15 residues. Germline-derived CDR1 and CDR2 are MNHNS and SASEGT. The CDR3 nucleotides are TGTGCCAGCAGCGAAGTCCGGGACAGAAGTTCACCCCTCCACTTT. Its translation is CASSEVRDRSSPLHF.

The chain recombines TRBV7-2 with TRBJ2-3; 7 positions agree with TRBD1. The V gene's germline CDR1 is SGHTA and CDR2 FQGNSA. V gave up 4 bases and J gave up 3 bases; unmatched junction bases: 10. The CDR3 length is 16 residues. As DNA, the CDR3 is TGTGCCAGCAGCTCGGGACAGTGGGGAAGAACAGATACGCAGTATTTT. Translation gives CASSSGQWGRTDTQYF.

The chain uses TRBV7-2 and TRBJ2-1, with a possible D match to TRBD1 (6 bases). The V and J ends lost 1 base and 0 bases respectively, with 10 bases between them. The CDR3 loop spans 16 amino acids. The germline V gene has CDR1 SGHTA and CDR2 FQGNSA. As DNA, the CDR3 is TGTGCCAGCAGCTTAGATCAGGGGCCCTCCTACAATGAGCAGTTCTTC. It specifies CASSLDQGPSYNEQFF.

V is TRBV6-6 and J is TRBJ1-5, with D perhaps TRBD1 (5 bases). Germline CDR1 reads MNHNY; CDR2 reads SVGAGI (reference sequence). The ends were cut back, 4 bases at V and 2 bases at J, with 15 bases in the middle. The CDR3 has 16 amino acids. CDR3 loop: CASSFQQEQGNQPQHF. Written as DNA, the CDR3 is TGTGCCAGCAGTTTCCAACAGGAGCAGGGCAATCAGCCCCAGCATTTT.

This chain joins TRBV19 and TRBJ1-5; TRBD1 agrees at 8 bases. This CDR3 has 15 residues. V lost 5 bases, J lost 5 bases, and 8 bases stayed unmatched. Germline V gives CDR1 LNHDA, CDR2 SQIVND (reference sequence). This chain's CDR3 is CASSLSGTGYQPQHF. CDR3 bases: TGTGCCAGTAGTCTGAGCGGGACAGGTTATCAGCCCCAGCATTTT. Drawing the rest from reference TRBV19 and TRBJ1-5, the complete variable domain is DGGITQSPKYLFRKEGQNVTLSCEQNLNHDAMYWYRQDPGQGLRLIYYSQIVNDFQKGDIAEGYSVSREKKESFPLTVTSAQKNPTAFYLCASSLSGTGYQPQHFGDGTRLSIL.

This clone showed up just once. This chain joins TRBV7-2 and TRBJ1-2; 8 bases fit TRBD1. The CDR3 length is 13 residues. Losses at the gene ends were 5 bases for V and 6 bases for J; bases not matched to a gene: 5. Per germline, CDR1 SGHTA and CDR2 FQGNSA. The CDR3 DNA reads TGTGCCAGCAGCCCGTGGACAGGGAATGGCTACACCTTC. This codes for CASSPWTGNGYTF.

By its share, this clone is medium-sized. The V call is TRBV9, the J call TRBJ2-1, with 8 bases lining up with TRBD2. Unmatched junction bases numbered 14, after V lost 4 bases and J lost 5 bases. Looked up from germline, CDR1 is SGDLS and CDR2 is YYNGEE. The CDR3 extends over 17 amino acids. This CDR3 reads CASSPKRLAGENNEQFF. The CDR3 DNA reads as TGTGCCAGCAGCCCCAAGAGGCTAGCGGGTGAAAACAATGAGCAGTTCTTC.

The count of this clone is one. The genes are TRBV27 and TRBJ1-4; the D is unclear. This CDR3 region has 15 residues. V was trimmed by 6 bases and J by 8 bases, leaving 19 bases between them. CDR1 MNHEY and CDR2 SMNVEV come from the germline V gene (reference sequence). The CDR3 sequence: CASRPAVVRREKLFF. In DNA form, the CDR3 reads TGTGCCAGCAGACCCGCAGTCGTTCGGAGAGAAAAACTGTTTTTT. Complete variable domain (other parts from reference TRBV27 and TRBJ1-4): EAQVTQNPRYLITVTGKKLTVTCSQNMNHEYMSWYRQDPGLGLRQIYYSMNVEVTDKGDVPEGYKVSRKEKRNFPLILESPSPNQTSLYFCASRPAVVRREKLFFGSGTQLSVL.

This chain links TRBV27 with TRBJ2-7; 11 positions match TRBD2. Germline lookup yields CDR1 MNHEY and CDR2 SMNVEV (reference sequence). This CDR3 has 16 amino acids. V lost 5 bases and J lost 1; bases outside the gene matches: 7. CDR3 protein: CASSPSSGRLSYEQYF. The CDR3 DNA reads TGTGCCAGCAGTCCCTCTAGCGGGAGGTTATCCTACGAGCAGTACTTC.

The chain joins TRBV19 to TRBJ1-5, with TRBD1 identical over 12 bases. Germline V CDR1 and CDR2: LNHDA, SQIVND (reference sequence). V shed 6 bases, J shed 6 bases, and the junction held 6 bases outside the gene matches. CDR3 length equals 15 residues. The CDR3 protein is CASSTGTGGSQPQHF. CDR3 DNA sequence: TGTGCCAGTAGCACCGGGACAGGGGGCAGTCAGCCCCAGCATTTT.

The chain has TRBV28 and TRBJ1-5; possibly TRBD1 for D (5 bases). The CDR3 runs to 17 residues. Trimming removed 5 bases at V and 2 bases at J, with 19 bases between. Germline V gene data show CDR1 as MDHEN and CDR2 as SYDVKM. The CDR3 region is CASSPPVGGFRNQPQHF. The CDR3 coding sequence is TGTGCCAGCAGTCCCCCGGTTGGGGGGTTTCGCAATCAGCCCCAGCATTTT.

The chain joins TRBV9 to TRBJ1-1, with D maybe TRBD1 (5 bases). The V gene lost 7 bases and the J gene lost 5 bases, with 18 bases spanning the gap. Germline CDR1 reads SGDLS; CDR2 reads YYNGEE. The CDR3 has 14 residues. CDR3 nucleotides: TGTGCCAGCTCTCCTAAGAGCCGGGGGACTGAAGCTTTCTTT. Residues: CASSPKSRGTEAFF.

The gene calls are TRBV7-9 and TRBJ2-7, with D perhaps matching TRBD1 (5 bases). Deletions cut 1 base from V and 3 bases from J, with 10 bases between. This CDR3 comprises 14 residues. From germline, CDR1 is SEHNR and CDR2 FQNEAQ (reference sequence). CDR3 sequence: CASSLETEFYEQYF. As DNA, the CDR3 is TGTGCCAGCAGCTTAGAGACAGAGTTCTACGAGCAGTACTTC. Looking up the rest from reference TRBV7-9 and TRBJ2-7 gives the full variable domain: DTGVSQNPRHKITKRGQNVTFRCDPISEHNRLYWYRQTLGQGPEFLTYFQNEAQLEKSRLLSDRFSAERPKGSFSTLEIQRTEQGDSAMYLCASSLETEFYEQYFGPGTRLTVT.

The count of this clone is one. The chain carries TRBV10-1 and TRBJ2-3, with 8 bases identical to TRBD2. J lost 0 bases, V lost 6 bases, and 5 bases had no gene match. Germline assignment: CDR1 WNHNN and CDR2 SYGVQD (reference sequence). This CDR3 has 15 residues. CDR3 sequence reads: CASSFLAGSTDTQYF. CDR3 coding DNA: TGCGCCAGCAGCTTCCTAGCGGGCAGCACAGATACGCAGTATTTT.

This chain uses TRBV27 with TRBJ1-5; D is unresolved. The length of the CDR3 is 13 residues. V was cut by 4 bases and J by 1 base, with 5 bases left in between. CDR1 MNHEY and CDR2 SMNVEV come from the germline V gene (reference sequence). DNA for the CDR3: TGTGCCAGCAGTTATGGGAGCAATCAGCCCCAGCATTTT. Its protein product is CASSYGSNQPQHF.

The rearrangement joins TRBV19 to TRBJ2-1, with TRBD1 matching over 9 bases. The V and J ends lost 2 bases and 4 bases, in that order; junction bases with no gene match: 12. The CDR3 length is 18 residues. Per germline, CDR1 LNHDA and CDR2 SQIVND (reference sequence). The CDR3 DNA reads TGTGCCAGTAGTATAATCCCCGCCGGACAGGGGACGTACAATGAGCAGTTCTTC. Encoded protein: CASSIIPAGQGTYNEQFF.

The rearrangement uses TRBV15 and TRBJ2-7, with 7 positions matching TRBD1. Germline lookup yields CDR1 LNHNV and CDR2 YYDKDF (reference sequence). This CDR3 comprises 14 residues. Unmatched junction bases numbered 5, after V lost 5 bases and J lost 1 base. CDR3 sequence (DNA): TGTGCCACCAGCGGGGGACAGAATTCCTACGAGCAGTACTTC. Amino acid sequence: CATSGGQNSYEQYF.

V gene TRBV5-5 combines with J gene TRBJ1-1; TRBD1 matches at 8 bases. CDR3 length: 15 residues. Germline trimming cut 4 bases from V and 2 bases from J; bases unmatched to any gene: 7. The V gene's germline CDR1 is SGHKS and CDR2 YYEKEE (reference sequence). CDR3 DNA sequence: TGTGCCAGCAGCAATCCAGGGGGCATTAACACTGAAGCTTTCTTT. Translation gives CASSNPGGINTEAFF.

This chain connects TRBV15 to TRBJ1-4; D is unclear. The CDR3 is 18 amino acids. V was pared by 2 bases and J by 3 bases, with 19 bases between. The germline CDR1 and CDR2 sequences are LNHNV and YYDKDF (reference sequence). The CDR3 region is CATSRPKEQNAANEKLFF. The CDR3 coding sequence is TGTGCCACCAGCAGACCGAAAGAGCAGAATGCGGCTAATGAAAAACTGTTTTTT.

The genes are TRBV7-9 and TRBJ2-4; the D gene is possibly TRBD2 (6 bases). The CDR3 totals 11 residues. V was cut by 4 bases and J by 11 bases, with 9 bases left in between. CDR1 and CDR2 (germline): SEHNR, FQNEAQ (reference sequence). This chain's CDR3 is CASSSGLFQYF. Written as DNA, the CDR3 is TGTGCCAGCAGCTCGGGACTGTTTCAGTACTTC. Looking up the rest from reference TRBV7-9 and TRBJ2-4 gives the full variable domain: DTGVSQNPRHKITKRGQNVTFRCDPISEHNRLYWYRQTLGQGPEFLTYFQNEAQLEKSRLLSDRFSAERPKGSFSTLEIQRTEQGDSAMYLCASSSGLFQYFGAGTRLSVL.

This sequence joins TRBV27 and TRBJ1-1; D may be TRBD1 (5 bases). The CDR3 is made up of 14 amino acids. Germline values: CDR1 MNHEY, CDR2 SMNVEV (reference sequence). V shed 4 bases and J shed 2 bases, with 11 bases lying between them. The CDR3 is CASSWRGGNTEAFF. DNA for the CDR3: TGTGCCAGCAGTTGGCGGGGGGGAAACACTGAAGCTTTCTTT.